Listed below are T cell receptor beta chains from one sample, sequenced in a study of cytomegalovirus exposure and HLA in healthy donors. This table comes from immunoSEQ multiplex PCR, and its TCRdb copy is limited to in-frame clones, with some not included. This sample has some 150,000 clones, with over 60% found just once. The sequenced material came from PBMCs. All receptors derive from a man aged 40-50 years in good health and CMV-seropositive. Each CDR3 is given with its conserved first and last residue. A D gene is named only where the DNA matches it firmly. For some rows the clone size is stated as once, few or many, or as a class when expanded; others skip it.

D,length,V,size,CDR3
TRBD1,14,TRBV30,NA,CAWSGKTGHKPQHF
TRBD2,17,TRBV4-3,NA,CASSQGTSGRAVDTQYF
TRBD1,17,TRBV5-1,once,CASSAIQGAGYSGELFF
NA,17,TRBV30,NA,CAWSVQLEGFANSPLHF
NA,11,TRBV20-1,NA,CSARRQLEAFF
NA,15,TRBV5-4,NA,CASSIDQTGQGGYTF
NA,16,TRBV9,NA,CASSLDGGLYTGELFF
NA,15,TRBV7-8,NA,CASSLAGGQANIQYF
TRBD1,15,TRBV5-1,NA,CASSPEGALNQPQHF
TRBD2,14,TRBV7-9,NA,CSSRSSGSSYEQYF